What follows are 9 T cell receptor beta chains derived from one specimen sequenced in a study of Graves' ophthalmopathy and Graves' hyperthyroidism. Beta-chain TCR CDR3 regions were amplified from RNA transcripts. The library came from an HTBI-primed first-round RT-PCR and a second-round multiplex PCR. Each CDR3 protein gets one entry after TCRdb re-called the multiplex PCR reads with MiXCR. The sample lists roughly 400,000 distinct CDR3 sequences, roughly 15% occurring once. The sample comprised peripheral blood. These receptors were obtained from an adult woman with stable Graves' hyperthyroidism.

This clonotype was recorded many times. V gene TRBV5-6 combines with J gene TRBJ2-7; D remains ambiguous. The CDR3 runs to 12 residues. The V and J ends lost 2 bases and 2 bases respectively, with 5 bases between them. Germline V gives CDR1 SGHDT, CDR2 YYEEEE. CDR3: CASSFDPYEQYF. The CDR3 DNA reads as TGTGCCAGCAGCTTTGATCCCTACGAGCAGTACTTC.

This clonotype was detected a few times. The chain recombines TRBV20-1 with TRBJ1-1; no definite D call. Germline CDR1 reads DFQATT; CDR2 reads SNEGSKA (reference sequence). The CDR3 extends over 15 amino acids. With 0 bases removed from V and 9 bases from J, the gap between germline ends came to 20 bases. This CDR3 is CSAREGLTGKFQAFF. Here the CDR3 DNA reads TGCAGTGCTAGAGAAGGTTTAACGGGGAAGTTTCAAGCTTTCTTT.

This clonotype has at least ten counts. The rearrangement uses TRBV30 and TRBJ1-1, with D unresolved. V lost 3 bases, J lost 1 base, and 3 bases lay in between. The CDR3 length is 11 residues. Germline V gene sequence: CDR1 GTSNPN, CDR2 SVGIG (reference sequence). In nucleotides, the CDR3 is TGTGCCTGGAGGGGGAACACTGAAGCTTTCTTT. Its protein product is CAWRGNTEAFF. The full variable domain, rest sourced from reference TRBV30 and TRBJ1-1, is SQTIHQWPATLVQPVGSPLSLECTVEGTSNPNLYWYRQAAGRGLQLLFYSVGIGQISSEVPQNLSASRPQDRQFILSSKKLLLSDSGFYLCAWRGNTEAFFGQGTRLTVV.

This clonotype came up many times. The chain is built from TRBV28 and TRBJ2-7, with D perhaps matching TRBD1 (6 bases). Trimming took off 2 bases at V and 0 bases at J, with 17 bases between the two ends. The CDR3 length is 17 residues. The germline V gene encodes CDR1 MDHEN and CDR2 SYDVKM. CDR3 sequence reads: CASSLHRVGTSSYEQYF. The CDR3 coding sequence is TGTGCCAGCAGTTTACACAGGGTCGGGACAAGCTCCTACGAGCAGTACTTC.

There are many counts of this clonotype. V and J are TRBV5-1 and TRBJ2-7; 12 nucleotides align to TRBD1. This CDR3 contains 14 residues. Germline trimming cut 3 bases from V and 5 bases from J; bases unmatched to any gene: 3. Looked up from germline, CDR1 is SGHRS and CDR2 is YFSETQ. CDR3 residues: CASSWGQGADEQYF. The CDR3, as DNA: TGCGCCAGCAGCTGGGGACAGGGGGCTGACGAGCAGTACTTC.

This clonotype was observed at least ten times. The chain combines TRBV4-3 with TRBJ2-2; no reliable D call. Per the germline V gene, CDR1 is LGHNA and CDR2 is YSLEER. V was pared by 2 bases and J by 5 bases, with 9 bases between. The CDR3 totals 14 residues. The CDR3: CASSQTTQTGELFF. DNA of the CDR3: TGCGCCAGCAGCCAAACGACTCAAACCGGGGAGCTGTTTTTT.

This clonotype was recorded many times. V is TRBV6-5 and J is TRBJ1-1; D possibly corresponds to TRBD1 (5 bases). V lost 3 bases and J lost 1, with 9 bases in between. The CDR3 loop spans 14 amino acids. Germline values: CDR1 MNHEY, CDR2 SVGAGI. CDR3 nucleotide sequence: TGTGCCAGCAGTTATGGGGCGGGGAACACTGAAGCTTTCTTT. This encodes CASSYGAGNTEAFF.

This clonotype was counted ten times or more. The V and J genes are TRBV28 and TRBJ1-1; D unclear. V dropped 2 bases and J dropped 7 bases, with 11 bases sitting between them. Germline values: CDR1 MDHEN, CDR2 SYDVKM. This CDR3 comprises 13 residues. CDR3 loop: CASSLAVLFEAFF. The CDR3, as DNA: TGTGCCAGCAGTTTAGCAGTACTCTTTGAAGCTTTCTTT.

This clonotype was detected many times. This CDR3 is CASSLQGAPNYGYTF. CDR3 DNA: TGTGCCAGCAGTTTGCAGGGGGCGCCTAACTATGGCTACACCTTC. The rearrangement links TRBV27 to TRBJ1-2; 8 bases are shared with TRBD1. Trimming removed 3 bases from V and 0 bases from J; junction bases left unmatched: 3. This CDR3 has 15 amino acids. CDR1 and CDR2 from the germline V gene are MNHEY and SMNVEV (reference sequence).